This T cell receptor beta chain is from a study of T cells in Graves' hyperthyroidism and ophthalmopathy. Trimming pared 6 bases from V and 2 bases from J, leaving 8 bases between. This CDR3 comprises 12 residues. The germline V gene has CDR1 SGHTA and CDR2 FQGNSA. Diagnoses were established using clinical symptoms, serum thyroxine and TRAb, thyroid ultrasound and orbital computed tomography. Source material for PBMCs was less than 12 ml fresh peripheral blood. This clonotype was counted ten times or more. TCR beta CDR3 region amplification was performed from RNA transcripts. HTBI primers were employed in a first-round RT-PCR of the TCR CDR3. TCRdb processed the multiplex PCR reads anew with MiXCR; each CDR3 protein has one entry. Of fewer than 500,000 distinct CDR3 sequences listed, roughly 15% are singletons.

V gene TRBV7-2 combines with J gene TRBJ2-7; D call uncertain. The sample taken for sequencing was blood. This receptor was taken from a young man with Graves' ophthalmopathy. CDR3 nucleotide sequence: TGTGCCAGCAGTCAAACCCCCTACGAGCAGTACTTC. This encodes CASSQTPYEQYF. Supplemented by reference TRBV7-2 and TRBJ2-7, the full variable domain reads GAGVSQSPSNKVTEKGKDVELRCDPISGHTALYWYRQSLGQGLEFLIYFQGNSAPDKSGLPSDRFSAERTGGSVSTLTIQRTQQEDSAVYLCASSQTPYEQYFGPGTRLTVT.